This TCR beta chain is drawn from a study of human T cells and chemical hapten exposure. Time point noted: healthy volunteer bleed at 2 weeks. Extraction of total RNA was performed on unfractionated whole blood. At least ten counts were recorded for this clonotype. The CDR3 totals 14 residues. The V end was cut by 1 base, the J end by 3 bases, with 10 bases between. Germline V gene data show CDR1 as DFQATT and CDR2 as SNEGSKA (reference sequence). Unique molecular identifiers were attached to individual cDNA molecules within the library. Authors' methods: Per sample, the median was around 100,000 TCRs, with values from around 24,000 to 710,000. TCRdb re-derived calls from the RACE reads in MiXCR, one entry per CDR3 protein. None of the V and J calls come from the authors' own analysis; TCRdb made them. Among some 50,000 distinct CDR3 sequences listed, roughly 4.5% were seen once.

The chain carries TRBV20-1 and TRBJ2-1, with D unclear. The TCR originated in a female donor in good health. Some clones in this sample may be carry-over from other donors' samples. The sequenced material came from whole blood. The CDR3 DNA reads TGCAGTGCTAGAGTAGCTGGGGACTACAATGAGCAGTTCTTC. As protein: CSARVAGDYNEQFF.